These 4 T cell receptor beta chains originate from one sample sequenced in a study of Tregs in tolerant kidney transplant recipients (dated by TCRdb to between 2018 and 2021). The library was built by means of the immunoSEQ multiplex PCR assay. The table was pulled from immuneACCESS by TCRdb, which kept in-frame rearrangements only. Such tables lose some clones; where checked, under half of the loss comes from unresolved V genes, and the rest has no known cause. In this sample the table shows 60,000 to 65,000 clones, 98% of which occur a single time. 0.34% of the sample is held by the ten biggest clonotypes. This sample's time point label indicates: blood sample drawn before combined kidney and bone marrow transplant. The specimen comprised Tregs from blood, sampled before the transplant. The receptors come from a human donor who received a combined kidney and bone marrow transplant.

The chain is built from TRBV4-1 and TRBJ2-7; 9 bases fit TRBD1. The CDR3 is made up of 17 amino acids. The germline CDR1 and CDR2 sequences are MGHRA and YSYEKL. With V trimmed by 3 bases and J by 0 bases, 9 bases remained unmatched. The CDR3 DNA is TGCGCCAGCAGCCAGCATCCCGGGACAGGGAACTCCTACGAGCAGTACTTC. This sequence encodes CASSQHPGTGNSYEQYF.

The chain couples TRBV11-3 to TRBJ1-1; no clear D gene. CDR1 and CDR2 from the germline V gene are SGHNT and YENEEA. This CDR3 comprises 14 residues. V shed 0 bases and J shed 4 bases, with 9 bases lying between them. The CDR3 nucleotides read TGTGCCAGCAGCTTAGAGCGGTTAGTCACTGAAGCTTTCTTT. Translating gives CASSLERLVTEAFF.

The chain employs TRBV6-5 and TRBJ1-4, with a tentative D call TRBD1 (6 bases). This CDR3 is built from 15 residues. Trimming took 2 bases from V and 7 from J, leaving 14 bases between them. Germline V gene sequence: CDR1 MNHEY, CDR2 SVGAGI. CDR3 residues: CASSYLLGGAEKLFF. The DNA for the CDR3 is TGTGCCAGCAGTTACCTGCTTGGGGGGGCTGAAAAACTGTTTTTT.

This chain connects TRBV30 to TRBJ1-3; no reliable D call. Germline V gives CDR1 GTSNPN, CDR2 SVGIG (reference sequence). CDR3 length: 14 residues. The CDR3 DNA follows: TGTGCGGGCGGGAGGACCTACTCTGGAAACACCATATATTTT. Translated, it gives CAGGRTYSGNTIYF. Filled out from reference TRBV30 and TRBJ1-3, the complete variable domain reads SQTIHQWPATLVQPVGSPLSLECTVEGTSNPNLYWYRQAAGRGLQLLFYSVGIGQISSEVPQNLSASRPQDRQFILSSKKLLLSDSGFYLCAGGRTYSGNTIYFGEGSWLTVV.